The 27 T cell receptor beta chains below were found in one sample sequenced in a study of T cell responses to AZD1222 COVID-19 vaccine. The table came from immunoSEQ multiplex PCR; TCRdb's copy has only in-frame clones and leaves some out. The table shows under 150,000 clones, with 85% to 95% occurring only once. The sequencing used peripheral blood, collected on day 0 of AZD1222 vaccination. The receptors were sampled from an adult in good health.

The chain links TRBV11-2 to TRBJ2-7; TRBD1 agrees at 7 bases. Per germline, CDR1 SGHAT and CDR2 FQNNGV. The CDR3 has 14 residues. V gave up 1 base and J gave up 2 bases; unmatched junction bases: 2. The CDR3 DNA sequence: TGTGCCAGCAGCTTAGGTGGGACAGCCTACGAGCAGTACTTC. Translated: CASSLGGTAYEQYF.

The rearrangement links TRBV11-3 to TRBJ1-1, with D possibly matching TRBD1 (6 bases). Trimming left V 7 bases short and J 1 base short, with 13 bases between. This CDR3 is built from 14 residues. CDR1 is SGHNT and CDR2 is YENEEA in the germline V gene. The CDR3 is CASTVGGRNTEAFF. DNA for the CDR3: TGTGCCAGCACGGTCGGGGGCAGGAACACTGAAGCTTTCTTT.

The chain uses TRBV7-9 and TRBJ2-5; D gene ambiguous. CDR3 length: 12 residues. Germline CDR1 reads SEHNR; CDR2 reads FQNEAQ (reference sequence). V shed 6 bases and J shed 0 bases, with 5 bases lying between them. The CDR3 DNA reads as TGTGCCAGCAGGCCGTACCAAGAGACCCAGTACTTC. Translating it yields CASRPYQETQYF.

The rearrangement links TRBV28 to TRBJ2-7, with D tentatively TRBD2 (6 bases). Trimming pared 8 bases from V and 3 bases from J, leaving 14 bases between. The germline V gene encodes CDR1 MDHEN and CDR2 SYDVKM. This CDR3 is built from 13 residues. CDR3 residues: CASEKGGHYEQYF. The CDR3 nucleotides read TGTGCCAGCGAGAAGGGAGGTCACTACGAGCAGTACTTC. Full variable domain (rest looked up from reference TRBV28 and TRBJ2-7): DVKVTQSSRYLVKRTGEKVFLECVQDMDHENMFWYRQDPGLGLRLIYFSYDVKMKEKGDIPEGYSVSREKKERFSLILESASTNQTSMYLCASEKGGHYEQYFGPGTRLTVT.

The chain has TRBV3-1 (or the pseudogene TRBV3-2) and TRBJ1-4; weak D call: TRBD1 (5 bases). Germline CDR1 and CDR2: LGHDT and YNNKEL (reference sequence). Deletions cut 3 bases from V and 3 bases from J, with 14 bases between. This CDR3 contains 16 residues. The CDR3 is CASSQGLGRSNEKLFF. The CDR3, as DNA: TGTGCCAGCAGCCAGGGGCTTGGTAGATCTAATGAAAAACTGTTTTTT.

The J gene is TRBJ1-6, the V gene TRBV2; D is undetermined. The CDR3 is 15 residues long. V was shortened by 2 bases and J by 8 bases, with 13 bases between the two germline ends. The germline gives CDR1 SNHLY, CDR2 FYNNEI. As DNA, the CDR3 is TGTGCCAGCAGTGAACAGGAATCCTGGCATTCACCCCTCCACTTT. Its protein product is CASSEQESWHSPLHF.

V usage is TRBV30 and J usage is TRBJ1-2; D uncertain. Germline V gene data show CDR1 as GTSNPN and CDR2 as SVGIG (reference sequence). V was clipped by 1 base and J by 2 bases, with 11 bases between them. CDR3 length equals 14 residues. CDR3 DNA sequence: TGTGCCTGGAGTGGGACGGTTTCGAACTATGGCTACACCTTC. Its protein product is CAWSGTVSNYGYTF. Combining the CDR3 with reference TRBV30 and TRBJ1-2 gives the whole variable domain SQTIHQWPATLVQPVGSPLSLECTVEGTSNPNLYWYRQAAGRGLQLLFYSVGIGQISSEVPQNLSASRPQDRQFILSSKKLLLSDSGFYLCAWSGTVSNYGYTFGSGTRLTVV.

This clone was seen a single time. The chain employs TRBV27 and TRBJ1-5; D is undetermined. Trimming stripped 5 bases from V and 1 base from J, with 18 bases between. Germline CDR1 reads MNHEY; CDR2 reads SMNVEV (reference sequence). CDR3 length equals 17 residues. The chain's CDR3 is CASSPSEGDLSNQPQHF. CDR3 nucleotide sequence: TGTGCCAGCAGTCCGAGCGAGGGAGATCTAAGCAATCAGCCCCAGCATTTT.

The chain uses TRBV7-9 and TRBJ2-3; 12 positions match TRBD2. Germline V lookup: CDR1 SEHNR, CDR2 FQNEAQ (reference sequence). The CDR3 spans 14 residues. J gave up 4 bases and V 9 bases, and 5 bases lay outside the gene matches. The DNA of the CDR3 is TGTGCCAGTCTAGCGGGAGGGCTATCAGATACGCAGTATTTT. Its translation is CASLAGGLSDTQYF.

V is TRBV28 and J is TRBJ1-4; possibly TRBD1 for D (5 bases). The V and J ends lost 10 bases and 8 bases respectively, with 20 bases between them. CDR3 size: 14 residues. The germline V gene encodes CDR1 MDHEN and CDR2 SYDVKM. DNA of the CDR3: TGTGCCATTTTTAGGAGGGGTGTTTGGGAAAAACTGTTTTTT. Its translation: CAIFRRGVWEKLFF.

The chain employs TRBV5-5 and TRBJ1-4, with a weak D call TRBD1 (5 bases). Germline CDR1 SGHKS, CDR2 YYEKEE (reference sequence). Trimming cost V 4 bases and J 5 bases, with 15 bases left between them. CDR3 size: 15 residues. CDR3 bases: TGTGCCAGCAGCGGGGGGAGGGGCGAGAATGAAAAACTGTTTTTT. Translated, it gives CASSGGRGENEKLFF.

In the case of this clone: Other DNA sequences within the sample encode an identical CDR3. The V call is TRBV28, the J call TRBJ1-4; 8 nucleotides align to TRBD1. The CDR3 runs to 16 residues. Trimming took 6 bases from V and 0 from J; bases not matched to a gene: 6. The germline CDR1 and CDR2 sequences are MDHEN and SYDVKM. For the CDR3, the DNA is TGTGCCAGCAGCCTGACAGGGGCGGCAACTAATGAAAAACTGTTTTTT. The encoded protein is CASSLTGAATNEKLFF.

This chain uses TRBV5-6 with TRBJ1-6; a weak D match, TRBD1 (5 bases). V lost 0 bases and J lost 4, with 11 bases in between. CDR1 SGHDT and CDR2 YYEEEE come from the germline V gene. The CDR3 is 16 residues long. CDR3 nucleotides: TGTGCCAGCAGCTTGGGAACAGGCCGATATAATTCACCCCTCCACTTT. Its protein is CASSLGTGRYNSPLHF.

The CDR3: CASSSTITGELFF. In nucleotides, the CDR3 is TGTGCCAGCAGCAGTACTATCACCGGGGAGCTGTTTTTT. The rearrangement links TRBV3-1 (or the pseudogene TRBV3-2) to TRBJ2-2, with D unclear. CDR3 length equals 13 residues. CDR1 and CDR2 (germline): LGHDT, YNNKEL (reference sequence). V dropped 5 bases and J dropped 4 bases, with 8 bases sitting between them.

The rearrangement joins TRBV28 to TRBJ1-5; D gene unclear. The V end lost 6 bases, the J end lost 0 bases, and 6 bases lay between the germline ends. Germline CDR1 is MDHEN and CDR2 is SYDVKM. CDR3 length equals 13 residues. The CDR3 region has the DNA TGTGCCAGCAGACCCGGTAGCAATCAGCCCCAGCATTTT. Its translation: CASRPGSNQPQHF.

V gene TRBV11-2 combines with J gene TRBJ1-1; D ambiguous. Trimming cost V 5 bases and J 3 bases, with 7 bases left between them. Looked up from germline, CDR1 is SGHAT and CDR2 is FQNNGV. This CDR3 has 12 residues. The CDR3 is CASSPPYTEAFF. In DNA form, the CDR3 reads TGTGCCAGCAGCCCACCCTACACTGAAGCTTTCTTT.

V gene TRBV9 combines with J gene TRBJ2-1; the match to TRBD2 covers 8 bases. This CDR3 spans 15 amino acids. Per the germline V gene, CDR1 is SGDLS and CDR2 is YYNGEE. The V gene end was trimmed by 4 bases and the J gene end by 6 bases; junction bases not matched to a gene: 9. The CDR3 DNA is TGTGCCAGCAGCTCCGCCGGGACTAGAGCCAATGAGCAGTTCTTC. This gives the protein CASSSAGTRANEQFF.

This clone is deemed medium-sized. V and J are TRBV7-3 and TRBJ2-3; D possibly matches TRBD1 or TRBD2 (5 bases each). From germline, CDR1 is SGHTA and CDR2 FQGTGA. The CDR3 consists of 15 residues. Trimming cost V 1 base and J 0 bases, with 8 bases left between them. CDR3 protein: CASSLIGGSTDTQYF. DNA of the CDR3: TGTGCCAGCAGCTTAATTGGGGGAAGCACAGATACGCAGTATTTT. Full variable domain (outside the CDR3, taken from reference TRBV7-3 and TRBJ2-3): GAGVSQTPSNKVTEKGKYVELRCDPISGHTALYWYRQSLGQGPEFLIYFQGTGAADDSGLPNDRFFAVRPEGSVSTLKIQRTERGDSAVYLCASSLIGGSTDTQYFGPGTRLTVL.

The V and J genes are TRBV3-1 (or the pseudogene TRBV3-2) and TRBJ2-7; 11 nucleotides line up with TRBD2. The CDR3 extends over 18 amino acids. With V trimmed by 1 base and J by 3 bases, 11 bases remained unmatched. Germline CDR1 is LGHDT and CDR2 is YNNKEL (reference sequence). CDR3 nucleotide sequence: TGTGCCAGCAGCCAAGGACCTCTTAGCGGGAGGGCCCGCTACGAGCAGTACTTC. Its protein product is CASSQGPLSGRARYEQYF.

The chain recombines TRBV7-3 with TRBJ1-1; no reliable D call. The CDR3 runs 13 residues. Between the trimmed V and J ends, which lost 4 bases and 0 bases, there was a span of 6 bases. CDR1 and CDR2 from the germline V gene are SGHTA and FQGTGA. The CDR3 DNA sequence: TGTGCCAGCAGCTCGAGAATGAACACTGAAGCTTTCTTT. Protein: CASSSRMNTEAFF.

The chain has TRBV11-2 and TRBJ1-2; no clear D gene. Germline CDR1 is SGHAT and CDR2 is FQNNGV. Deletions cut 7 bases from V and 0 bases from J, with 9 bases between. The CDR3 has 13 residues. CDR3 sequence reads: CASTEGANYGYTF. For the CDR3, the DNA is TGTGCCAGCACGGAGGGAGCTAACTATGGCTACACCTTC.

This chain joins TRBV27 and TRBJ1-5; D uncertain. Germline values: CDR1 MNHEY, CDR2 SMNVEV (reference sequence). Deletions cut 0 bases from V and 2 bases from J, with 5 bases between. This CDR3 spans 14 amino acids. CDR3 residues: CASSLSLGNQPQHF. The CDR3 nucleotides read TGTGCCAGCAGTTTATCGTTGGGCAATCAGCCCCAGCATTTT.

DNA for the CDR3: TGTGCCAGCAGGAGAGGGGGGGGTCAGCCCCAGCATTTT. Translated, it gives CASRRGGGQPQHF. This sequence joins TRBV6-5 and TRBJ1-5; maybe TRBD1 (6 bases). V was cut by 6 bases and J by 6 bases, with 12 bases left in between. Germline assignment: CDR1 MNHEY and CDR2 SVGAGI. The CDR3 loop spans 13 amino acids.

The rearrangement links TRBV5-1 to TRBJ1-2; TRBD1 matches 10 bases. This CDR3 has 13 amino acids. Trimming took 7 bases from V and 9 from J; bases not matched to a gene: 9. Germline V gene data show CDR1 as SGHRS and CDR2 as YFSETQ. The CDR3 loop reads CASGTGEAFRYTF. As DNA, the CDR3 is TGCGCCAGCGGGACAGGGGAGGCATTTCGCTACACCTTC.

The rearrangement joins TRBV27 to TRBJ2-3; 7 bases are shared with TRBD1. Germline loops: CDR1 MNHEY, CDR2 SMNVEV (reference sequence). With 2 bases clipped from V and 4 bases from J, the junction kept 18 bases outside the gene matches. CDR3 length: 19 amino acids. CDR3 region: CASSLSDRVSPGQADTQYF. CDR3 nucleotides: TGTGCCAGCAGTTTAAGTGACAGGGTTTCCCCTGGCCAGGCAGATACGCAGTATTTT.

V usage is TRBV30 and J usage is TRBJ1-6; D is uncertain. Germline V gene lookup returns CDR1 GTSNPN and CDR2 SVGIG (reference sequence). The V end lost 2 bases, the J end lost 4 bases, and 12 bases lay between the germline ends. This CDR3 contains 15 residues. CDR3 in DNA: TGTGCCTGGAGTAGCCCGACCACGTATAATTCACCCCTCCACTTT. Translation: CAWSSPTTYNSPLHF.

In this sample, this clone turned up once. The chain carries TRBV7-3 and TRBJ2-2; TRBD2 agrees at 8 bases. This CDR3 comprises 14 residues. The germline gives CDR1 SGHTA, CDR2 FQGTGA. V gave up 5 bases and J gave up 6 bases; unmatched junction bases: 5. CDR3 sequence reads: CASSPRGLAGELFF. The CDR3 DNA follows: TGTGCCAGCAGCCCCAGGGGACTAGCCGGGGAGCTGTTTTTT.